This T cell receptor (beta chain) was obtained from a study of blood T cells in healthy people across ages. Primers used in a second PCR of about 6 to 11 cycles were a sample-barcoded 5' primer and a J-beta primer mix. TCRdb processed the 5' RACE reads anew with MiXCR; each CDR3 protein has one entry. Of some 1.4 million distinct CDR3 sequences listed, approximately 42% are singletons. As regards this clonotype: Sequence at one end of the junction differs from germline and may be a read error.

The CDR3 runs 16 residues. Germline V CDR1 and CDR2: MNHEY, SVGAGI. The chain has TRBV6-5 and TRBJ2-3; D unclear. Material: blood. This clonotype was sampled from a woman younger than 30 in good health. The CDR3 region is CANSYSGGRNADTQYF. The DNA for the CDR3 is TGTGCCAACAGTTACTCAGGCGGCAGGAATGCAGATACGCAGTATTTT.